These T cell receptor beta chains were read from a single sample in a study of monozygotic twins with cystic fibrosis. TCRdb's copy holds only in-frame clones and misses some; the assay was immunoSEQ multiplex PCR. The table has 12,000 to 15,000 clones, nearly 99% seen once; the top ten hold around 0.41%. The specimen sequenced was blood. The receptors here all came from a girl aged 2-10 years with cystic fibrosis. Each CDR3 is given with its conserved first and last residue. Each record gives: D gene, J gene, V gene, clone size, CDR3 DNA, CDR3 protein. A D gene is named only where the DNA matches it firmly. Size is omitted from some rows. Given values are once, few, many or a class for expanded clones.

-,TRBJ1-2,TRBV5-1,-,TGCGCCAGCAGCCCCGCCAGCACTAACTATGGCTACACCTTC,CASSPASTNYGYTF
TRBD2,TRBJ2-2,TRBV9,once,TGTGCCAGCAGCGTAGGTCGACTAGCCGTGAACACCGGGGAGCTGTTTTTT,CASSVGRLAVNTGELFF
-,TRBJ1-1,TRBV5-1,-,TGCGCCAGCAGCTTGAACGCGGGCTCTGAAGCTTTCTTT,CASSLNAGSEAFF
-,TRBJ2-7,TRBV5-6,-,TGTGCCAGCAGCTTGGCCGGCGGCAACTACGAGCAGTACTTC,CASSLAGGNYEQYF
-,TRBJ2-5,TRBV6-6,-,TGTGCCAGCAGTTACTGGGGCAGCCGCTTCGGGGAGACCCAGTACTTC,CASSYWGSRFGETQYF
-,TRBJ1-2,TRBV5-1,-,TGCGCCAGCAGCTTGGACTGGACCGCCATCTATGGCTACACCTTC,CASSLDWTAIYGYTF
-,TRBJ1-1,TRBV18,-,TGTGCCAGCTCACCACCCCGGTACCCCATGAACACTGAAGCTTTCTTT,CASSPPRYPMNTEAFF
-,TRBJ1-5,TRBV5-1,-,TGCGCCAGCAGCTTGGTGGAGTCCAATCAGCCCCAGCATTTT,CASSLVESNQPQHF
TRBD2,TRBJ2-5,TRBV19,-,TGTGCCAGTAGTATCTTTTTCATGGCTAGCGGGCTCGGGGAGACCCAGTACTTC,CASSIFFMASGLGETQYF
TRBD2,TRBJ2-1,TRBV7-6,-,TGTGCCAGCAGCTTATTGACTAGCGGAAAGACCGAGCAGTTCTTC,CASSLLTSGKTEQFF
-,TRBJ2-7,TRBV6-1,-,TGTGCCAGCAGTGAAGCGCGAGGAAAGGGTTCCTACGAGCAGTACTTC,CASSEARGKGSYEQYF
-,TRBJ2-7,TRBV7-9,-,TGTGCCAGCAGCTCGGACAAACTAGGGGATCTCTTGGGCGAGCAGTACTTC,CASSSDKLGDLLGEQYF
-,TRBJ1-2,TRBV7-2,-,TGTGCCAGCAGCCCGGGGTCGGATGGAGGTGGCTACACCTTC,CASSPGSDGGGYTF
TRBD1,TRBJ2-3,TRBV6-1,-,TGTGCCAACAGGGGGCCCCTGACAGATACGCAGTATTTT,CANRGPLTDTQYF
TRBD1,TRBJ2-7,TRBV15,-,TGTGCCACCAGCAGAGCTGCGACAGGGGGTTTTTTCGACGAGCAGTACTTC,CATSRAATGGFFDEQYF
-,TRBJ2-7,TRBV5-1,-,TGCGCCAGCAGCCCCCGAGACGGCGCCTACGAGCAGTACTTC,CASSPRDGAYEQYF
-,TRBJ1-5,TRBV18,-,TGTGCCAGCTCACTTGACAGGAACAATCAGCCCCAGCATTTT,CASSLDRNNQPQHF
TRBD1,TRBJ2-5,TRBV10-1,-,TGCGCCAGCAGTGACTCGGGCAGGGGGCTTCTGGAGACCCAGTACTTC,CASSDSGRGLLETQYF
-,TRBJ1-1,TRBV6-5,-,TGTGCCAGCAGTTACTCTTGGACTTCGGAGACTGAAGCTTTCTTT,CASSYSWTSETEAFF
-,TRBJ1-3,TRBV9,-,TGTGCCAGCAGCCCTGAAGAAGCCTCTGGAAACACCATATATTTT,CASSPEEASGNTIYF
TRBD1,TRBJ1-1,TRBV7-9,-,TGTGCCAGCAGACCAGGGGGCGTGAGGAACACTGAAGCTTTCTTT,CASRPGGVRNTEAFF
TRBD1,TRBJ1-5,TRBV6-5,-,TGTGCCAGCAGAAACCGACAGGGACAGCCCCAGCATTTT,CASRNRQGQPQHF
-,TRBJ1-2,TRBV10-3,once,TGTGCCATCAGTGCAACCGCGTATGGCTACACCTTC,CAISATAYGYTF
-,TRBJ2-1,TRBV6-5,-,TGTGCCAGCAGTTACGTTTTTAGCGGCTACAATGAGCAGTTCTTC,CASSYVFSGYNEQFF
TRBD2,TRBJ2-5,TRBV27,-,TGTGCCAGCAGTCCACTAGCGGAAGAGACCCAGTACTTC,CASSPLAEETQYF
-,TRBJ1-2,TRBV19,-,TGTGCCAGTAGTAATGGGGCTGGCTACACCTTC,CASSNGAGYTF
-,TRBJ2-1,TRBV19,-,TGTGCCAGTAGTATAGCAGGGAATGAGCAGTTCTTC,CASSIAGNEQFF
-,TRBJ1-2,TRBV28,-,TGTGCCAGCAGTTTTCCGGGAACCTATGGCTACACCTTC,CASSFPGTYGYTF
-,TRBJ1-1,TRBV20-1,-,TGCAGTGCTAGTTTTTCCGGCCACGCTTTCTTT,CSASFSGHAFF
-,TRBJ2-1,TRBV4-1,-,TGCGCCAGCAGCCTAGGACCCGGGTCCTACAATGAGCAGTTCTTC,CASSLGPGSYNEQFF
TRBD2,TRBJ2-4,TRBV7-8,-,TGTGCCAGCAGCTTATCCTCGGGAGGGCCGAGCGCCAAAAACATTCAGTACTTC,CASSLSSGGPSAKNIQYF
-,TRBJ1-2,TRBV6-5,-,TGTGCCAGCAGTTACTCGACGACACGAGGCGGCTACACCTTC,CASSYSTTRGGYTF
-,TRBJ2-7,TRBV4-1,-,TGCGCCAGCAGCCAAGTTTTAGGCGAGCAGTACTTC,CASSQVLGEQYF
TRBD2,TRBJ2-1,TRBV13,-,TGTGCCAGCAGCTTAGGTCTTGGGGGGGGTTCCTACAATGAGCAGTTCTTC,CASSLGLGGGSYNEQFF
-,TRBJ2-6,TRBV4-3,-,TGCGCCAGCAATCCTGGGGCCAACGTCCTGACTTTC,CASNPGANVLTF
-,TRBJ1-2,TRBV7-9,-,TGTGCCAGCAGCTTAGCGGGAGGGAACTATGGCTACACCTTC,CASSLAGGNYGYTF
-,TRBJ1-5,TRBV27,-,TGTGCCAGCAGTTTCGGGGCAGACAATCAGCCCCAGCATTTT,CASSFGADNQPQHF
-,TRBJ2-7,TRBV4-3,-,TGCGCCAGCAGCCAAGGCTTACAGGGAAAGGTCTACGAGCAGTACTTC,CASSQGLQGKVYEQYF
-,TRBJ2-1,TRBV5-1,-,TGCGCCAGCGGGTCTAACGGCTACAATGAGCAGTTCTTC,CASGSNGYNEQFF
TRBD1,TRBJ1-1,TRBV30,-,TGTGCCTGGAGTTCTGGGGGACAGTCAAGGGCTGAAGCTTTCTTT,CAWSSGGQSRAEAFF
TRBD1,TRBJ1-2,TRBV4-2,-,TGTGCCAGCAGCCAAGAAGGGACAGCTTCCTATGGCTACACCTTC,CASSQEGTASYGYTF
TRBD2,TRBJ2-1,TRBV5-5,-,TGTGCCAGCAGCTTGAGACTAGCGGGAGGGTCCTACAATGAGCAGTTCTTC,CASSLRLAGGSYNEQFF
TRBD2,TRBJ2-3,TRBV7-9,-,TGTGCCAGCAGCTATAGACTAGCGGGAGGCCCGAATACGCAGTATTTT,CASSYRLAGGPNTQYF
-,TRBJ1-2,TRBV4-3,once,TGCGCCAGCAGCCAAGGTCGCGTTTCTGGACCCTATGGCTACACCTTC,CASSQGRVSGPYGYTF
TRBD2,TRBJ2-7,TRBV10-3,-,TGTGCCACCCGACTAGCGTCAACCTACGAGCAGTACTTC,CATRLASTYEQYF
-,TRBJ1-1,TRBV28,-,TGTGCCAGCAGTTTATATGTGGGGAACACTGAAGCTTTCTTT,CASSLYVGNTEAFF
-,TRBJ2-3,TRBV1,-,TGCACCAGCAGCCAAGCCCTAGCGGAGTTCACAGATACGCAGTATTTT,CTSSQALAEFTDTQYF
TRBD2,TRBJ2-1,TRBV4-3,-,TGCGCCAGCAGCCTACGGGAGGGATACAATGAGCAGTTCTTC,CASSLREGYNEQFF
TRBD1,TRBJ2-2,TRBV19,-,TGTGCCAGTAGCCAACAGGGGGCGAAGCCCGGGGAGCTGTTTTTT,CASSQQGAKPGELFF
-,TRBJ2-7,TRBV5-1,-,TGCGCCAGCAGCTTGGACCGCCCTACGGGCGAGCAGTACTTC,CASSLDRPTGEQYF